The present entry profiles one TCR beta chain with its context. Original methodology: Estimation of nucleated cell counts relied on the amplification of reference gene primers. Profiling relied on immunoSEQ multiplex PCR, and the TCRdb table lists in-frame clones only, not all of them. V and J calls plus clone size are reproduced from that table; the DNA served to infer D and trimming. The table includes around 40,000 clones, more than 65% detected once. This entry belongs to a study of blood T cell repertoires in COVID-19. Study-wide context: Nucleic acid was either cDNA or gDNA, and it came from T cells, B-cell-depleted T cells, or PBMCs.

The clonotype was recovered from a man aged 65 to 79 with acute or convalescent COVID-19. Sequencing was carried out using peripheral blood.

This chain's CDR3 is CASSLLGRGGANEQYF. CDR3 coding DNA: TGTGCCAGCAGTTTATTGGGAAGGGGAGGTGCCAACGAGCAGTACTTC. The chain joins TRBV28 to TRBJ2-7, with D perhaps matching TRBD2 (6 bases). The CDR3 is made up of 16 amino acids. Trimming removed 1 base from V and 5 bases from J, with 18 bases in between. Germline CDR1 reads MDHEN; CDR2 reads SYDVKM.